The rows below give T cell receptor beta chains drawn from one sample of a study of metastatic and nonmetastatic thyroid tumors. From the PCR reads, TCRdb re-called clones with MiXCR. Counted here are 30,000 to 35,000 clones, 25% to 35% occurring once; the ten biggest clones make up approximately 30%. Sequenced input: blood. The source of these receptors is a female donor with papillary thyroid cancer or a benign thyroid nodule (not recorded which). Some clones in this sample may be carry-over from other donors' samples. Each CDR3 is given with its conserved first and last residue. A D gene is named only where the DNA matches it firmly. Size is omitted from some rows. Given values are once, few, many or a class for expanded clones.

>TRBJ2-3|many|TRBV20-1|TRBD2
CSGSPAGGLAGGGVDTQYF
TGCAGTGGCAGCCCTGCGGGGGGACTAGCGGGAGGCGGGGTAGATACGCAGTATTTT
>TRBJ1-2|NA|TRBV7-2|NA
CASRNIPGNRGYTF
TGTGCCAGCAGAAATATCCCGGGAAACAGGGGCTACACCTTC
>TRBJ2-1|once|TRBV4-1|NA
CASSQATDRNNEQFF
TGCGCCAGCAGCCAAGCCACCGACAGAAACAATGAGCAGTTCTTC
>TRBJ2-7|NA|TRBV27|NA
CASSLYRVATEQYF
TGTGCCAGCAGTTTATACAGGGTTGCAACCGAGCAGTACTTC
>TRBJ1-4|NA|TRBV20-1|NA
CSAAPPEGEKLFF
TGCAGTGCTGCGCCCCCGGAGGGGGAAAAACTGTTTTTT
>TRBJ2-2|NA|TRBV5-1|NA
CASSLVKPAGELFF
TGCGCCAGCAGCTTGGTTAAACCGGCCGGGGAGCTGTTTTTT
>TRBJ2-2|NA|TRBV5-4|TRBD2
CASSAGLGVGELFF
TGTGCCAGCAGCGCGGGACTAGGGGTCGGGGAGCTGTTTTTT
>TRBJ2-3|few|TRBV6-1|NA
CASLRGGSADTQYF
TGTGCCAGCTTGAGAGGGGGGAGTGCAGATACGCAGTATTTT
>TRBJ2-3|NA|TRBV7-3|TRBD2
CASSPSSGGAIDTQYF
TGTGCCAGCAGCCCATCTAGCGGGGGGGCAATAGATACGCAGTATTTT
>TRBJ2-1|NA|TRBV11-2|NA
CASSFYLASSSYNEQFF
TGTGCCAGCAGCTTTTACCTAGCGTCGAGCTCCTACAATGAGCAGTTCTTC
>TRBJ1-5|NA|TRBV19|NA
CASSIMAADQHF
TGTGCCAGTAGTATAATGGCCGCAGACCAGCATTTT
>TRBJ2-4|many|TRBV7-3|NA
CASSLTLEGRLAKNIQYF
TGTGCCAGCAGCTTAACGTTGGAAGGAAGACTAGCCAAAAACATTCAGTACTTC
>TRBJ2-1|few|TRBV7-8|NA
CASSLRGEQFF
TGTGCCAGCAGCTTAAGAGGGGAGCAGTTCTTC
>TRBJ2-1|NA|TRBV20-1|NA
CSAYEPRGGFYNEQFF
TGCAGTGCCTACGAACCGAGGGGGGGGTTCTACAATGAGCAGTTCTTC
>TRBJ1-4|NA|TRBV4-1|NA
CASRRTEATNEKLFF
TGCGCCAGCAGGAGGACAGAAGCAACTAATGAAAAACTGTTTTTT
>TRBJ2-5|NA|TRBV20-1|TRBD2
CSARVGGTTQETQYF
TGCAGTGCTAGAGTTGGCGGGACTACCCAAGAGACCCAGTACTTC
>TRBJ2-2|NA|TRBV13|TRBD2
CASSPFAGGMMKNTGELFF
TGTGCCAGCAGCCCTTTCGCGGGGGGGATGATGAAAAACACCGGGGAGCTGTTTTTT
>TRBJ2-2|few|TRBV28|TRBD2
CASSFSGGRANGELFF
TGTGCCAGCAGTTTTTCAGGCGGGAGGGCCAACGGGGAGCTGTTTTTT
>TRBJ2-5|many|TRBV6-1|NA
CASRNQRNQETQYF
TGTGCCAGCAGAAACCAGCGGAACCAAGAGACCCAGTACTTC
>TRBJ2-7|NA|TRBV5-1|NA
CASSLDGTPYYEQYF
TGCGCCAGCAGCTTGGATGGGACGCCCTACTACGAGCAGTACTTC
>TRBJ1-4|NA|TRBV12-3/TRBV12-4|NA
CASSWGGEGKLFF
TGTGCCAGCAGTTGGGGAGGGGAGGGAAAACTGTTTTTT
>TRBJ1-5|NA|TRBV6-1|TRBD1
CASRGQGAGGNQPQHF
TGTGCCAGCAGGGGACAGGGGGCTGGGGGCAATCAGCCCCAGCATTTT
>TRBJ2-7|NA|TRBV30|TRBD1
CAWGTDYEQYF
TGTGCCTGGGGGACAGACTACGAGCAGTACTTC
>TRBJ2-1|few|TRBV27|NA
CASSSKLGAHNEQFF
TGTGCCAGCAGTTCAAAACTAGGGGCACACAATGAGCAGTTCTTC
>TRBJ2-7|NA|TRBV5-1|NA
CASSDEGFSGSYEQYF
TGCGCCAGCAGCGACGAGGGCTTTTCGGGCTCCTACGAGCAGTACTTC
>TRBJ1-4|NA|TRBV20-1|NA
CSAAGVALRRGNEKLFF
TGCAGTGCCGCGGGGGTCGCGTTGAGAAGAGGGAATGAAAAACTGTTTTTT
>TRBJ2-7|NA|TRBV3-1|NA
CASSPPSGTQYF
TGTGCCAGCAGCCCTCCCTCGGGGACGCAGTACTTC
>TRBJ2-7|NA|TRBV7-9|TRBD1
CASSFPGTGSEQYF
TGTGCCAGCAGCTTCCCCGGGACAGGGTCTGAGCAGTACTTC
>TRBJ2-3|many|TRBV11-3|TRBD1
CASSLNVGQATDTQYF
TGTGCCAGCAGCTTAAATGTGGGACAGGCCACAGATACGCAGTATTTT
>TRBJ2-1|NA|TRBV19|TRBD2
CASTQGAGSYNEQFF
TGTGCCAGTACCCAGGGAGCGGGATCATACAATGAGCAGTTCTTC
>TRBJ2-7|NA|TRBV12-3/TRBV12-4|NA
CASSPGLHEQYF
TGTGCCAGCAGTCCCGGACTCCACGAGCAGTACTTC
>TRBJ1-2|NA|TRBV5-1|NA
CASRPQGDYGYTF
TGCGCCAGCAGACCGCAGGGAGACTATGGCTACACCTTC
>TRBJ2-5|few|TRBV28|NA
CACGEETQYF
TGTGCCTGTGGGGAAGAGACCCAGTACTTC
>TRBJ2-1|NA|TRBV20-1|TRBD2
CSAYPPGLAAGSEQFF
TGCAGTGCCTACCCTCCGGGACTAGCGGCAGGATCTGAGCAGTTCTTC
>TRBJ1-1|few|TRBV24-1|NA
CATRNTWNTEAFF
TGTGCCACCAGAAATACCTGGAACACTGAAGCTTTCTTT
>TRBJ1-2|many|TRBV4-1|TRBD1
CASSHDPGQGSLDCYTF
TGCGCCAGCTCACACGACCCCGGACAGGGATCCCTTGATTGCTACACCTTC
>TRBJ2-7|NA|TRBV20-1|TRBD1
CSAWDRGYEQYF
TGCAGTGCGTGGGACAGGGGGTACGAGCAGTACTTC
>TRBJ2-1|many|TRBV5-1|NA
CASSLGGRVSYNEQFF
TGCGCCAGCAGCTTGGGGGGCAGGGTCTCCTACAATGAGCAGTTCTTC
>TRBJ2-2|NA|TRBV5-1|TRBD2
CASSAPAGGSTGELFF
TGCGCCAGCAGCGCACCAGCGGGAGGTAGCACCGGGGAGCTGTTTTTT
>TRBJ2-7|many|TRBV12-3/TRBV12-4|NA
CASSLRGGGEQYF
TGTGCCAGCAGTTTGAGGGGGGGCGGTGAGCAGTACTTC
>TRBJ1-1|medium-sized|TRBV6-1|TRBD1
CASRRDRVKAFF
TGTGCCAGCAGGCGGGACAGGGTAAAAGCTTTCTTT
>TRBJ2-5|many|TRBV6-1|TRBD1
CASSDQDRALGTQYF
TGTGCCAGCAGTGATCAAGACAGGGCTCTAGGGACCCAGTACTTC
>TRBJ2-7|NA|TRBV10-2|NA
CASSAGERVVRF
TGCGCCAGCAGTGCTGGGGAGAGGGTTGTAAGGTTC
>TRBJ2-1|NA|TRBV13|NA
CASSLSHEQFF
TGTGCCAGCAGCTTAAGTCATGAGCAGTTCTTC
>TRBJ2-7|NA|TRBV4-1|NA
CASSQLASSFHEQYF
TGCGCCAGCAGCCAGTTGGCTAGCTCTTTCCACGAGCAGTACTTC
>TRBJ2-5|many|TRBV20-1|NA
CSARDVTTQETQYF
TGCAGTGCTAGAGATGTGACGACCCAAGAGACCCAGTACTTC
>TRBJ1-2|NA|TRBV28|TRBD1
CASRTTGTGEGYTF
TGTGCCAGCAGGACAACCGGGACAGGGGAAGGCTACACCTTC
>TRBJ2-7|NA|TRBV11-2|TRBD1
CASSRSRTGFPYEQYF
TGTGCCAGCAGCCGAAGCCGGACAGGTTTTCCCTACGAGCAGTACTTC
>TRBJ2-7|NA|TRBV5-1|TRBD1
CASSEPGQSFYEQYF
TGCGCCAGCAGCGAACCGGGACAGTCATTCTACGAGCAGTACTTC
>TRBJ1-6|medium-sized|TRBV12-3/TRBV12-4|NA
CASSFWSSPLHF
TGTGCCAGCAGTTTTTGGAGTTCACCCCTCCACTTT
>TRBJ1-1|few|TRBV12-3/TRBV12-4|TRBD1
CASSLETGYTEAFF
TGTGCCAGCAGTTTGGAGACAGGGTACACTGAAGCTTTCTTT
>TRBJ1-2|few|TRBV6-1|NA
CASRANDGDGYTF
TGTGCCAGCAGGGCCAATGATGGGGATGGCTACACCTTC
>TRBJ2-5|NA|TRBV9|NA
CASSVLPVQETQYF
TGTGCCAGCAGCGTATTACCAGTCCAAGAGACCCAGTACTTC
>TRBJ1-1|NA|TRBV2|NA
CASYSAVVTEAFF
TGTGCCAGCTATAGTGCGGTTGTGACTGAAGCTTTCTTT
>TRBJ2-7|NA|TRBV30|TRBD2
CAWSPVAGGRYEQYF
TGTGCCTGGAGTCCGGTAGCGGGAGGAAGGTACGAGCAGTACTTC
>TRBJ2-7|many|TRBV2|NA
CASSEVLALYEQYF
TGTGCCAGCAGTGAAGTACTAGCCCTCTACGAGCAGTACTTC
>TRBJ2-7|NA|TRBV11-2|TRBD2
CASSQGSGGRSYEQYF
TGTGCCAGCAGCCAAGGCTCGGGGGGGCGCTCCTACGAGCAGTACTTC
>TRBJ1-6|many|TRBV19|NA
CASSIVEAGASSPLHF
TGTGCCAGTAGTATAGTCGAAGCAGGGGCCTCTTCACCCCTCCACTTT
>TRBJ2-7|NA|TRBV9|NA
CASSVAPRGELYEQYF
TGTGCCAGCAGCGTAGCCCCGAGGGGAGAACTATACGAGCAGTACTTC